These 8 T cell receptor beta chains were sequenced from one sample in a study of T cell responses to AZD1222 COVID-19 vaccine. Clones were read by immunoSEQ multiplex PCR, and TCRdb kept only the in-frame ones, dropping some. The sample contains approximately 160,000 clones, about 92% of which appear only once. Sequencing used peripheral blood, obtained on day 0 of AZD1222 vaccination. These receptor sequences come from an adult in good health.

V and J are TRBV29-1 and TRBJ1-2, with D possibly matching TRBD1 (6 bases). The CDR3 sequence is 13 residues long. The germline gives CDR1 SQVTM, CDR2 ANQGSEA. Deletions cut 4 bases from V and 7 bases from J, with 16 bases between. As DNA, the CDR3 is TGCAGCGTTGCCCTACCGACAGGTACTGGCTACACCTTC. Its translation is CSVALPTGTGYTF. Combining the CDR3 with reference TRBV29-1 and TRBJ1-2 gives the whole variable domain SAVISQKPSRDICQRGTSLTIQCQVDSQVTMMFWYRQQPGQSLTLIATANQGSEATYESGFVIDKFPISRPNLTFSTLTVSNMSPEDSSIYLCSVALPTGTGYTFGSGTRLTVV.

This clone was detected ten times or more. V gene TRBV6-1 combines with J gene TRBJ1-5, with 8 positions matching TRBD1. This CDR3 has 15 amino acids. Trimming removed 2 bases from V and 6 bases from J; junction bases left unmatched: 6. Per germline, CDR1 MNHNS and CDR2 SASEGT. CDR3 in amino acids: CASSEMADRGQPQHF. CDR3 DNA: TGTGCCAGCAGTGAAATGGCTGACAGGGGTCAGCCCCAGCATTTT.

The rearrangement links TRBV12-3 or TRBV12-4 to TRBJ1-1; a possible D gene is TRBD1 (5 bases). This CDR3 comprises 12 residues. Trimming pared 7 bases from V and 8 bases from J, leaving 14 bases between. The CDR3 DNA follows: TGTGCCAGCACCCTGTGGGGGAGGGAAGCTTTCTTT. It encodes CASTLWGREAFF.

This clone was seen only once. J is TRBJ2-5 and V is TRBV6-2 or TRBV6-3; D is possibly TRBD2 (6 bases). V was shortened by 4 bases and J by 4 bases, with 10 bases between the two germline ends. The CDR3 spans 13 residues. From germline, CDR1 is MNHEY and CDR2 SVGEGT. DNA of the CDR3: TGTGCCAGCAGTTCGGGAGTTCCAGAGACCCAGTACTTC. Translation: CASSSGVPETQYF.

The J gene is TRBJ1-2, the V gene TRBV6-5, with 7 bases lining up with TRBD1. Trimming removed 6 bases from V and 4 bases from J; junction bases left unmatched: 11. The CDR3 length is 15 residues. Looked up from germline, CDR1 is MNHEY and CDR2 is SVGAGI. This chain's CDR3 is CASRQQGIRAYGYTF. The CDR3 nucleotides are TGTGCCAGCAGACAACAGGGGATCCGGGCCTATGGCTACACCTTC.

The J gene is TRBJ2-7, the V gene TRBV11-2, with a possible D match to TRBD2 (6 bases). CDR3 length: 14 amino acids. The germline V and J ends were trimmed by 8 bases and 4 bases, with 18 bases remaining between them. Germline loops: CDR1 SGHAT, CDR2 FQNNGV. In nucleotides, the CDR3 is TGTGCCAGCGGGGTTGACCCAGGAGGGTACGAGCAGTACTTC. Its translation is CASGVDPGGYEQYF.

This chain links TRBV29-1 with TRBJ2-7, with a weak D call TRBD1 (5 bases). This CDR3 comprises 13 residues. Looked up from germline, CDR1 is SQVTM and CDR2 is ANQGSEA. The ends were cut back, 5 bases at V and 6 bases at J, with 17 bases in the middle. This chain's CDR3 is CSVIQGPGFEQYF. The CDR3 DNA follows: TGCAGCGTTATCCAGGGTCCCGGGTTCGAGCAGTACTTC.

This clone occurred once. V usage is TRBV3-1 (or the pseudogene TRBV3-2) and J usage is TRBJ1-6; TRBD1 is a possible D gene (5 bases). Trimming stripped 1 base from V and 10 bases from J, with 14 bases between. This CDR3 contains 15 residues. Per the germline V gene, CDR1 is LGHDT and CDR2 is YNNKEL (reference sequence). CDR3 sequence (DNA): TGTGCCAGCAGCCAAGGGGGGGGAGGGAGATCACCCCTCCACTTT. Encoded protein: CASSQGGGGRSPLHF.